The entry below gives a single TCR beta chain sequence along with its context. The V and J ends lost 4 bases and 4 bases, in that order; junction bases with no gene match: 8. The CDR3 spans 15 residues. Germline V gene sequence: CDR1 SGDLS, CDR2 YYNGEE. These data originate in a study of blood T cell repertoires in COVID-19. Study overall: The United States, Italy and Spain were the sources of the acute and convalescent COVID-19 samples. PBMCs, B-cell-depleted T cells, or T cells provided the cDNA or gDNA that made up the material.

Per the study methods: Amplified reference gene primers provided the basis for estimating nucleated cell counts. Clones were read by immunoSEQ multiplex PCR, and TCRdb kept only the in-frame ones, dropping some. D and trimming were read from the DNA, whereas the V and J calls and clone size are those reported in that table. The table lists around 76,000 clones, about four fifths of them singletons, with around 27% in the top ten. This receptor was identified in a woman of 80 years or more with active or convalescent COVID-19. The rearrangement links TRBV9 to TRBJ2-3; 8 bases match TRBD2. Sequencing was done on a sample of peripheral blood. This chain's CDR3 is CASSQRGGLSDTQYF. CDR3 DNA sequence: TGTGCCAGCAGCCAACGGGGGGGCCTCTCAGATACGCAGTATTTT.